This paragraph reports one TCR beta chain. The antigen is not known. This specimen belongs to a study of vaccination and CD4 T cells after COVID-19. Across the study: Two Hispanic individuals were among six male and four female convalescent patients.

The V end was cut by 2 bases, the J end by 8 bases, with 10 bases between. The CDR3 consists of 13 residues. Germline V CDR1 and CDR2: MGHDK, SYGVNS. Sequencing of DNA taken from cultured CD4+ T cells relied on the Oncomine TCR Beta short-read assay. TCRdb recomputed calls from the PCR reads with MiXCR, one row per CDR3 protein. Of fewer than 3,000 distinct CDR3 sequences listed, 18% are singletons. The sample's treatment: approximately nine-day PBMC culture with coronavirus spike peptide pools or control peptides (ViraFEST assay). From the unexposed donor, CD4+ T cells were collected ahead of the COVID-19 pandemic (2011-2018).

The receptor was derived from a human donor in good health. This chain connects TRBV25-1 to TRBJ2-1; a possible D gene is TRBD1 (5 bases). Sample: CD4+ T cells from blood, cultured in vitro. The CDR3 loop is CASSEPGIDEQFF. CDR3 DNA sequence: TGTGCCAGCAGTGAACCAGGGATCGATGAGCAGTTCTTC.